A selection of T cell receptor beta chains follows, all from one sample in a study of blood T cell repertoires in COVID-19. Here immunoSEQ multiplex PCR was the method, and the copy in TCRdb shows in-frame clones only, minus some. The top ten hold over 9.5% of the sample, which has more than 300,000 clones, 80% to 90% seen once. The sequencing sample was made of peripheral blood. Receptor source: a woman under 40 with COVID-19, enrolled during active disease. Each CDR3 is given with its conserved first and last residue. A D gene is named only where the DNA matches it firmly. Rows give clone size only sometimes, using once, few, many, or a class for an expanded clone.

>TRBV12-3/TRBV12-4|TRBD1|TRBJ1-2|-
CASSRTGFDGYTF
TGTGCCAGCAGTAGGACAGGGTTCGATGGCTACACCTTC
>TRBV9|TRBD1|TRBJ1-6|-
CASSRNRGPGNSPLHF
TGTGCCAGCAGTAGGAACAGGGGGCCGGGGAATTCACCCCTCCACTTT
>TRBV11-2|-|TRBJ2-3|-
CASSVLRGGDTQYF
TGTGCCAGCAGCGTCCTAAGGGGGGGAGATACGCAGTATTTT
>TRBV5-1|-|TRBJ2-7|-
CASSQIYSYEQYF
TGCGCCAGCAGTCAGATTTACTCCTACGAGCAGTACTTC
>TRBV4-3|TRBD1|TRBJ2-2|-
CASSHGQGAHGELFF
TGCGCCAGCAGCCATGGACAGGGGGCTCACGGGGAGCTGTTTTTT
>TRBV10-3|TRBD2|TRBJ2-1|-
CAISRLAGLDEQFF
TGTGCCATCAGTCGACTAGCGGGGTTGGATGAGCAGTTCTTC
>TRBV27|-|TRBJ2-3|-
CASSLTRTDTQYF
TGTGCCAGCAGTTTAACGCGGACAGATACGCAGTATTTT
>TRBV4-1|-|TRBJ2-2|-
CASSQAVGRMNTGELFF
TGCGCCAGCAGCCAGGCCGTGGGGCGGATGAACACCGGGGAGCTGTTTTTT
>TRBV11-1|-|TRBJ2-3|few
CASSLGMVTTDTQYF
TGTGCCAGCAGCTTAGGGATGGTGACTACAGATACGCAGTATTTT
>TRBV7-9|TRBD2|TRBJ2-1|-
CASSLARAGGSNEQFF
TGTGCCAGCAGCTTAGCGCGAGCGGGAGGGTCCAATGAGCAGTTCTTC
>TRBV19|TRBD1|TRBJ1-5|-
CASSLGGRQPQHF
TGTGCCAGTAGTTTAGGGGGCAGGCAGCCCCAGCATTTT
>TRBV5-1|TRBD1|TRBJ2-7|-
CASSSGTGGGEQYF
TGCGCCAGCAGCTCCGGGACAGGGGGAGGTGAGCAGTACTTC
>TRBV19|-|TRBJ2-6|-
CATSWGDGANVLTF
TGTGCCACCTCATGGGGGGATGGGGCCAACGTCCTGACTTTC
>TRBV19|TRBD2|TRBJ2-1|-
CASSPTLAGGGNEQFF
TGTGCCAGTAGTCCGACCCTAGCGGGGGGGGGCAATGAGCAGTTCTTC
>TRBV6-6|-|TRBJ2-7|-
CASSDRLYEQYF
TGTGCCAGCAGTGACAGGTTATACGAGCAGTACTTC
>TRBV21-1|-|TRBJ2-1|-
CATPVAGIRIEQFF
TGTGCCACCCCAGTAGCGGGAATTAGAATTGAGCAGTTCTTC
>TRBV2|TRBD2|TRBJ2-5|-
CASRGLGETQYF
TGTGCCAGCAGGGGACTAGGGGAGACCCAGTACTTC
>TRBV21-1|-|TRBJ2-7|once
CASSKGSQGRDSYEQYF
TGTGCCAGCAGCAAAGGCAGTCAGGGGAGGGACTCCTACGAGCAGTACTTC
>TRBV6-5|TRBD1|TRBJ2-5|-
CASRSETGAVWTQYF
TGTGCCAGCAGGAGTGAGACAGGGGCGGTTTGGACCCAGTACTTC
>TRBV20-1|-|TRBJ1-2|-
CSASSRSDSGYTF
TGCAGTGCAAGTAGCAGGTCGGATTCGGGCTACACCTTC
>TRBV10-1|-|TRBJ2-5|-
CASSTKYQETQYF
TGCGCCAGCAGTACAAAATACCAAGAGACCCAGTACTTC
>TRBV28|TRBD1|TRBJ1-2|-
CASSSYGTGKGYGYTF
TGTGCCAGCAGTTCCTATGGGACAGGGAAAGGTTATGGCTACACCTTC
>TRBV2|TRBD2|TRBJ2-5|-
CASSGLAGETQYF
TGTGCCAGCAGCGGACTAGCGGGAGAGACCCAGTACTTC
>TRBV5-1|-|TRBJ1-4|-
CASSLGASNEKLFF
TGCGCCAGCAGCCTTGGGGCTTCTAATGAAAAACTGTTTTTT
>TRBV9|-|TRBJ2-7|-
CASSVEAGASYEQYF
TGTGCCAGCAGCGTAGAGGCGGGTGCTTCCTACGAGCAGTACTTC
>TRBV7-2|TRBD2|TRBJ2-1|-
CASSFPRGGRRSNEQFF
TGTGCCAGCAGCTTCCCGCGCGGCGGGAGAAGGAGTAATGAGCAGTTCTTC
>TRBV13|-|TRBJ2-7|-
CASERTDSYEQYF
TGTGCCAGCGAACGGACAGACTCCTACGAGCAGTACTTC
>TRBV6-6|-|TRBJ2-3|-
CASSYSRSQGTDTQYF
TGTGCCAGCAGTTACTCGAGGTCACAGGGTACAGATACGCAGTATTTT
>TRBV30|TRBD1|TRBJ2-1|-
CAWSPRGQKSYNEQFF
TGTGCCTGGAGTCCAAGGGGACAGAAGTCCTACAATGAGCAGTTCTTC
>TRBV28|TRBD1|TRBJ1-1|-
CASSLEPGGNTEAFF
TGTGCCAGCAGTTTAGAGCCAGGGGGGAACACTGAAGCTTTCTTT
>TRBV27|-|TRBJ2-5|-
CASRPGLSQETQYF
TGTGCCAGCAGACCGGGACTCTCGCAAGAGACCCAGTACTTC
>TRBV25-1|TRBD2|TRBJ2-7|-
CASSISGGIHYEQYF
TGTGCCAGCAGTATTAGCGGGGGGATTCACTACGAGCAGTACTTC
>TRBV14|TRBD1|TRBJ1-1|-
CASSLRTGGLNTEAFF
TGTGCCAGCAGCTTGAGGACAGGGGGCCTGAACACTGAAGCTTTCTTT
>TRBV4-1|TRBD2|TRBJ2-5|-
CASSLTAGARETQYF
TGCGCCAGCAGCCTTACAGCGGGAGCTCGGGAGACCCAGTACTTC
>TRBV6-5|TRBD2|TRBJ2-7|-
CASGLAVPHYEQYF
TGTGCCTCTGGACTAGCCGTTCCTCACTACGAGCAGTACTTC
>TRBV6-2/TRBV6-3|TRBD1|TRBJ2-1|-
CASSTGTGYNEQFF
TGTGCCAGCAGTACCGGGACAGGCTACAATGAGCAGTTCTTC
>TRBV7-6|TRBD2|TRBJ2-2|-
CASSLGEGTSFPAGELFF
TGTGCCAGCAGCTTAGGCGAGGGGACTAGCTTCCCCGCCGGGGAGCTGTTTTTT